This T cell receptor beta chain was captured in a study of blood T cell repertoires in COVID-19. Study as a whole: Collection of acute and convalescent COVID-19 samples took place in the United States, Italy and Spain. T cells, B-cell-depleted T cells, or PBMCs provided the cDNA or gDNA that served as material.

Study processing details: The authors estimated nucleated cell counts from reference gene primer amplification. Measured with immunoSEQ multiplex PCR; TCRdb has only the in-frame clones, and not every one. V and J calls and clone size are as listed in that table; D and trimming were resolved from the DNA. The sample has approximately 240,000 clones, over 80% seen once. CDR3 length: 15 amino acids. Germline assignment: CDR1 SGHDT and CDR2 YYEEEE. V shed 4 bases, J shed 2 bases, and the junction held 6 bases outside the gene matches. This sequence was found in a human donor in a cohort sampled during active COVID-19. V and J are TRBV5-6 and TRBJ2-3; 8 nucleotides line up with TRBD2. Sequencing used peripheral blood. CDR3 sequence (DNA): TGTGCCAGCAGCGAATACGGGAGGGACACAGATACGCAGTATTTT. It specifies CASSEYGRDTDTQYF.